This entry features one T cell receptor beta chain sequence. The antigen is undetermined. The data were produced by immunoSEQ multiplex PCR, yet TCRdb's version contains in-frame clones alone and is incomplete. The data show under 150,000 clones, with 92% seen just once and 0.85% to 1.2% held by the top ten. The sample is drawn from a study of T cell responses to AZD1222 COVID-19 vaccine. Study results and limitations: There were vaccine-associated CD4 TCRs across spike, dominant at 160-218 and 743-854.

Source: peripheral blood, taken 28 days after the second AZD1222 dose. The clonotype comes from an adult who received the AZD1222 COVID-19 vaccine.

The CDR3 region is CASSWGAAEAFF. The CDR3 DNA reads TGTGCCAGCAGTTGGGGGGCAGCCGAAGCTTTCTTT. The chain is built from TRBV6-2 or TRBV6-3 and TRBJ1-1, with D maybe TRBD1 (6 bases). V lost 4 bases and J lost 8, with 11 bases in between. The CDR3 sequence is 12 residues long. The V gene's germline CDR1 is MNHEY and CDR2 SVGEGT.